This TCR beta chain was sequenced for a study of control samples from healthy donors and cancer patients. This CDR3 is 17 amino acids long. Germline V gene data show CDR1 as KGHSH and CDR2 as LQKENI. V was pared by 5 bases and J by 2 bases, with 6 bases of the junction left unmatched. The method was immunoSEQ multiplex PCR; TCRdb's version includes in-frame clones alone and lacks a portion of them. The data contain roughly 180,000 clones, over 85% of them seen just once; the ten biggest clones take up approximately 4%. The receptor comes from a woman aged 60-75 years in good health. V and J are TRBV18 and TRBJ2-1, with TRBD2 identical over 13 bases. Sequencing was carried out using blood. CDR3 loop: CASSMVGTSGAYNEQFF. Here the CDR3 DNA reads TGTGCCAGCTCAATGGTTGGGACTAGCGGGGCCTACAATGAGCAGTTCTTC.